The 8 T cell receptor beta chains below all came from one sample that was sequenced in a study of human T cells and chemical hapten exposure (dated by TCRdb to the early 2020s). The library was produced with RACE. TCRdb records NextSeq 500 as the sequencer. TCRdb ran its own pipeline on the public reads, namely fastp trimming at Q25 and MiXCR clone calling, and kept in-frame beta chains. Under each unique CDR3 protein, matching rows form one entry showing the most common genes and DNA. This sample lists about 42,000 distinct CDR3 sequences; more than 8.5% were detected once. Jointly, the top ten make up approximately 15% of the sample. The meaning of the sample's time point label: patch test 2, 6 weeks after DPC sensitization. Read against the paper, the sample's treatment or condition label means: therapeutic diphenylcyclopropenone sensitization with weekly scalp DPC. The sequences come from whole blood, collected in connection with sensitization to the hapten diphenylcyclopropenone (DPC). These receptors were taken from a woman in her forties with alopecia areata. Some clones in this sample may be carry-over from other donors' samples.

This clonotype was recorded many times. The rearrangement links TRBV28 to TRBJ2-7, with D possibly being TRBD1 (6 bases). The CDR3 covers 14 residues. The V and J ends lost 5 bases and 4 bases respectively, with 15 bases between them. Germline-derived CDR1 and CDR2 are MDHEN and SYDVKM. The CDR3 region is CASSPTGPVYEQYF. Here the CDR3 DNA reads TGTGCCAGCAGTCCCACAGGGCCTGTGTACGAGCAGTACTTC.

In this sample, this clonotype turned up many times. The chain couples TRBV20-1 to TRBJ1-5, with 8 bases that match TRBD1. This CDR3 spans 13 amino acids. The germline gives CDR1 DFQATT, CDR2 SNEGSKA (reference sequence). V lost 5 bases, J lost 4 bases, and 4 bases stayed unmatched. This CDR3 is CSALTGGNQPQHF. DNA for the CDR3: TGCAGTGCTCTAACAGGGGGAAATCAGCCCCAGCATTTT.

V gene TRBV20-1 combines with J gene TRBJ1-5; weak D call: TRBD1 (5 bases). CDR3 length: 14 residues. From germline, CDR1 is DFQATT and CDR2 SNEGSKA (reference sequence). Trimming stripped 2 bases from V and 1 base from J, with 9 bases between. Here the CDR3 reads CSARYGGSNQPQHF. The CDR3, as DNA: TGCAGTGCTAGATATGGGGGAAGCAATCAGCCCCAGCATTTT.

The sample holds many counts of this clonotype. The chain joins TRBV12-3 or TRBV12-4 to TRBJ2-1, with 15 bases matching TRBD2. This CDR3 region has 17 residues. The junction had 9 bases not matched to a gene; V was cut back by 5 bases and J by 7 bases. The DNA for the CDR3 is TGTGCCAGCAGTCTGCGGACTAGCGGGGGGGCGGGAAATGAGCAGTTCTTC. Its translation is CASSLRTSGGAGNEQFF.

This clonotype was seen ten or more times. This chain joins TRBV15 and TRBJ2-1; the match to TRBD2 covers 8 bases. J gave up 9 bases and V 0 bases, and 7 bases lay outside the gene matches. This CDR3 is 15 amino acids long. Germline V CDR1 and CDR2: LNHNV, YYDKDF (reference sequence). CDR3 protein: CATSREAGGRVEQFF. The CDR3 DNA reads TGTGCCACCAGCAGAGAGGCGGGGGGACGGGTTGAGCAGTTCTTC.

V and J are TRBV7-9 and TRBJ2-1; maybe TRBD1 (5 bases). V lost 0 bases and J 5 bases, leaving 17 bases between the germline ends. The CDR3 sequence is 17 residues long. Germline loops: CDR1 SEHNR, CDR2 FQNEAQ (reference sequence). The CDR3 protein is CASSLAQGMGRNNEQFF. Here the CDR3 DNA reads TGTGCCAGCAGCTTAGCGCAGGGTATGGGTCGGAACAATGAGCAGTTCTTC.

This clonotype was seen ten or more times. This chain's CDR3 is CASSGGKGTEAFF. The CDR3 DNA reads TGTGCCAGCAGCGGGGGGAAAGGCACTGAAGCTTTCTTT. The rearrangement joins TRBV7-6 to TRBJ1-1, with a possible D match to TRBD1 (5 bases). The V end lost 5 bases, the J end lost 4 bases, and 11 bases lay between the germline ends. CDR1 is SGHVS and CDR2 is FNYEAQ in the germline V gene. CDR3 length: 13 amino acids.

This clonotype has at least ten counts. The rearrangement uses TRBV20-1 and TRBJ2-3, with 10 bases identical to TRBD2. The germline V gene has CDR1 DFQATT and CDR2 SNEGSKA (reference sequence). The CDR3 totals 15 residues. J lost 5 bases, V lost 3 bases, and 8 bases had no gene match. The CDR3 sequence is CSASASGGAKDTQYF. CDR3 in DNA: TGCAGTGCTAGTGCAAGCGGGGGGGCTAAAGATACGCAGTATTTT.